This entry features one T cell receptor beta chain sequence. This clone was seen once. Its antigen remains unidentified. Within one base of it there is no much larger clone, and no base qualities were kept. V lost 5 bases and J lost 3 bases; the stretch between them is 5 bases long. CDR1 is given as MNHEY and CDR2 as SVGAGI, both from the germline V gene. Measured from the cysteine to the phenylalanine, the CDR3 is 11 residues long. Only the CDR3 region is kept as DNA, spanning 33 bases read in frame from base 1. TCRbeta rearrangements were sequenced from genomic DNA using the immunoSEQ assay at survey resolution. On the authors' methods: A lowest detectable productive clonotype frequency of 2.59 x 10-5 was observed in the TCR sequencing data. Only productive TCRbeta rearrangements, defined as complete and in-frame sequences, were included in the analyses. Simpson clonality, calculated in the immunoSEQ Analyzer version 3.0, was used as the measure of sample clonality. Clones were categorized by frequency as very rare, small, medium, large (1-20%) or hyperexpanded (>20%). Generation probabilities were estimated with OLGA 1.2.3, V-gene circos plots were made with VDJtools, specificities were searched in VDJdb, and CDR3 motifs were identified with GLIPH. TCRdb re-hosts the immuneACCESS table, in-frame sequences only. Its copies lack some clones; in the studies checked, an unresolved V gene accounts for under half of them, and the cause for the rest is not known. The D gene and trimming were derived from the DNA, and the V and J assignments and clone size from that table. The sample yields about 40,000 clones; roughly 79% were counted once. The ten most abundant clones make up approximately 4% of the sample.

This sample was included in a study of STAT5B mutations in CD4+ large granular lymphocyte leukemia (dated by TCRdb to between 2022 and 2023). For the wider study: Among healthy controls, the CDR3 'QG' motif was associated with a particular HLA allele. The study compared the TCRbeta repertoires of patients with CD4+ T-cell large granular lymphocyte leukemia against the TCRbeta repertoires of healthy blood donors. Flow cytometry on FACSCanto II or FACSVerse confirmed that purified fractions exceeded 95% purity among lymphocytes.

On the study overall, not on this receptor specifically: Compared with healthy CD4+ repertoires, CD4-sorted patient repertoires appeared more clonal, and this difference remained even after the putative leukemic clones were removed. Each patient's main leukemic clonotypes were private, but approximately 23% of these clonotypes showed up at low frequency in the non-leukemic repertoires of other patients. The data were not HLA-matched, and the relatively small sample size could explain the higher clonality seen in CD4+ compared with CD8+ T-LGLL. Enrichment of TRBV06-family usage was observed among the top patient clones (8/27) relative to healthy controls (2/35).

Buffy coats from over 35 blood donors, supplied by the Finnish Red Cross blood service, were used as healthy controls. All TCR-sequenced material derived from peripheral blood: patient blood samples and healthy donor buffy coats. Peripheral blood mononuclear cells were isolated by Ficoll-Hypaque gradient centrifugation. CD4+ cells were magnetically purified from the buffy coats of healthy controls. Genomic DNA was extracted using the Gentra Puregene Cell and Tissue kit, and a Qubit 2.0 fluorometer was used to quantify it. The specimen sequenced was CD4+ T cells from blood buffy coats. This clonotype was obtained from a human donor in good health. The chain uses TRBV6-5 and TRBJ2-7; the D gene is not confidently resolved. The DNA is TGTGCCAGCAGTAATTTCTACGAGCAGTACTTC. The translation is CASSNFYEQYF.